The following is a T cell receptor beta chain sequence with its context. These data originate in a study of blood T cell repertoires in COVID-19. Study overall: Nucleic acid was either cDNA or gDNA, and it came from T cells, B-cell-depleted T cells, or PBMCs.

Clones were sequenced by immunoSEQ multiplex PCR, and TCRdb holds only the in-frame ones, with some missing. The sample carries about 99,000 clones, less than 90% recorded once. The CDR3 is 11 residues long. Trimming took off 4 bases at V and 4 bases at J, with 3 bases between the two ends. CDR1 is KGHDR, CDR2 SFDVKD, per germline. This sequence was found in a man aged 70 or older with active or convalescent COVID-19. What was sequenced was peripheral blood. V usage is TRBV24-1 and J usage is TRBJ1-2; D is ambiguous. CDR3: CATSDSYGYTF. Written as DNA, the CDR3 is TGTGCCACCAGTGACAGCTATGGCTACACCTTC.